This entry lists 30 T cell receptor beta chains sequenced from one sample in a study of T cells in Graves' hyperthyroidism and ophthalmopathy. The source material, RNA transcripts, was used to amplify TCR beta CDR3 regions. The TCR CDR3 was amplified in a first-round RT-PCR using the HTBI primer set. A single record per CDR3 protein comes from TCRdb applying MiXCR to the multiplex PCR reads. The data contain 96,000 or so distinct CDR3 sequences, 51% of them singletons. Sequencing was performed on blood. These receptors came from a woman between 40 and 55 years old with Graves' hyperthyroidism.

The rearrangement uses TRBV20-1 and TRBJ2-5, with 8 nucleotides matching TRBD1. The V segment lost 3 bases and the J segment 1 base; nucleotides outside the gene matches: 4. Per germline, CDR1 DFQATT and CDR2 SNEGSKA (reference sequence). The CDR3 covers 14 residues. The CDR3: CSARITGGQETQYF. For the CDR3, the DNA is TGCAGTGCTAGGATAACAGGGGGCCAAGAGACCCAGTACTTC.

V is TRBV19 and J is TRBJ1-2, with D hard to call. The germline CDR1 and CDR2 sequences are LNHDA and SQIVND (reference sequence). This CDR3 is built from 13 residues. V was trimmed by 7 bases and J by 3 bases, leaving 12 bases between them. The CDR3 protein is CASNPGQHYGYTF. For the CDR3, the DNA is TGTGCCAGTAACCCCGGGCAGCACTATGGCTACACCTTC.

V is TRBV27 and J is TRBJ1-1; D remains ambiguous. CDR3 size: 12 residues. V lost 5 bases and J 4 bases, leaving 8 bases between the germline ends. Germline V gene data show CDR1 as MNHEY and CDR2 as SMNVEV (reference sequence). The CDR3 DNA sequence: TGTGCCAGCAGTGCCTCCGGCACTGAAGCTTTCTTT. Translating gives CASSASGTEAFF.

The J gene is TRBJ1-2, the V gene TRBV25-1; TRBD1 aligns across 7 bases. V lost 7 bases, J lost 12 bases, and 26 bases stayed unmatched. CDR1 MGHDK and CDR2 SYGVNS come from the germline V gene. The CDR3 sequence is 17 residues long. CDR3 in DNA: TGTGCCAGCAAAGACAGCAGTCCCTTGATCAAGGGGGCGAGCCACACCTTC. This codes for CASKDSSPLIKGASHTF.

This clonotype was found many times. The V call is TRBV20-1, the J call TRBJ1-1, with D uncertain. Germline CDR1 reads DFQATT; CDR2 reads SNEGSKA (reference sequence). The V end lost 6 bases, the J end lost 0 bases, and 8 bases lay between the germline ends. This CDR3 comprises 12 residues. The CDR3, as DNA: TGCAGTGCCCGGGAGATGAACACTGAAGCTTTCTTT. Translated: CSAREMNTEAFF.

This clonotype was found once. V usage is TRBV7-6 and J usage is TRBJ2-5; D perhaps matches TRBD1 (6 bases). From germline, CDR1 is SGHVS and CDR2 FNYEAQ. This CDR3 region has 18 residues. The germline V and J ends were trimmed by 4 bases and 1 base, with 22 bases remaining between them. The CDR3 here is CASSSLQGRGETQETQYF. DNA of the CDR3: TGTGCCAGCAGCTCCCTGCAGGGGCGCGGAGAGACCCAAGAGACCCAGTACTTC.

This clonotype was detected many times. V and J are TRBV9 and TRBJ1-1; 11 nucleotides agree with TRBD1. Trimming cost V 0 bases and J 5 bases; bases outside gene matches: 6. Per the germline V gene, CDR1 is SGDLS and CDR2 is YYNGEE. The CDR3 is made up of 16 amino acids. The CDR3: CASSVGTGGLGTEAFF. For the CDR3, the DNA is TGTGCCAGCAGCGTAGGGACAGGGGGCTTGGGAACTGAAGCTTTCTTT.

This clonotype has ten or more counts. The chain joins TRBV19 to TRBJ2-7; D perhaps matches TRBD2 (6 bases). Germline V gives CDR1 LNHDA, CDR2 SQIVND (reference sequence). The length of the CDR3 is 14 residues. Trimming removed 1 base at V and 2 bases at J, with 9 bases between. The CDR3 DNA sequence: TGTGCCAGTAGTATAGCGGGAGCCACCTACGAGCAGTACTTC. Translating gives CASSIAGATYEQYF.

As to this clonotype: Its ends do not fully match the called genes, so a read error is possible. The chain employs TRBV7-2 and TRBJ1-6; a weak D match, TRBD1 (5 bases). The V gene's germline CDR1 is SGHTA and CDR2 FQGNSA. There are 13 residues in the CDR3. CDR3 DNA: TGTGCCAGCAGCTCAAACAGGAATTCACCCCTCCACTTC. As protein: CASSSNRNSPLHF.

As to this clonotype: This may come from a read error, since a much larger clone is one base off. The J gene is TRBJ2-7, the V gene TRBV20-1; TRBD2 matches at 9 bases. This CDR3 is 15 amino acids long. Germline V CDR1 and CDR2: DFQATT, SNEGSKA (reference sequence). V dropped 3 bases and J dropped 2; count of bases not matched to a gene: 8. The CDR3 protein is CSASPLAGLPYEQYF. The CDR3 DNA sequence: TGCAGTGCTAGCCCACTAGCGGGTCTCCCCTACGAGCAGTACTTC.

The genes are TRBV20-1 and TRBJ1-1; D uncertain. The germline V and J ends were trimmed by 4 bases and 0 bases, with 9 bases remaining between them. There are 13 residues in the CDR3. Germline V gene sequence: CDR1 DFQATT, CDR2 SNEGSKA (reference sequence). The CDR3 DNA reads TGCAGTGCTAAAGGACGGCTGAACACTGAAGCTTTCTTT. This translates into CSAKGRLNTEAFF.

This clonotype was observed a few times. A much larger clone differs by one base, so this may be a read error. V usage is TRBV15 and J usage is TRBJ1-2, with D unclear. The CDR3 covers 14 residues. CDR1 is LNHNV and CDR2 is YYDKDF in the germline V gene (reference sequence). The CDR3, as DNA: TGTGCCGCCAGCAGAGTGAGGCTGGCCTATGGCTACACCTTC. Translated, it gives CAASRVRLAYGYTF.

With regard to this clonotype: An end of the junction differs from the germline gene, which may be a read error. The rearrangement joins TRBV20-1 to TRBJ2-5; TRBD2 is a possible D gene (5 bases). The CDR3 has 13 residues. The germline gives CDR1 DFQATT, CDR2 SNEGSKA (reference sequence). The CDR3 sequence: CSASTLVAETQYF. The CDR3 DNA reads as TGTAGTGCTAGCACACTAGTTGCAGAGACCCAGTACTTC.

The table lists this clonotype with many counts. This chain connects TRBV7-6 to TRBJ2-7; TRBD1 matches at 8 bases. In germline, CDR1 is SGHVS, CDR2 FNYEAQ. V trimming: 3 bases; J trimming: 0 bases; junction bases outside the gene matches: 7. The CDR3 has 16 amino acids. The CDR3, as DNA: TGTGCCAGCAGCTTTGGACAGGGAGGAAGCTCCTACGAGCAGTACTTC. It translates to CASSFGQGGSSYEQYF.

This clonotype was counted a few times. The J gene is TRBJ2-7, the V gene TRBV27; 8 bases map to TRBD2. CDR3 size: 17 residues. After removal of 2 bases from V and 6 bases from J, the junction contained 15 bases not matched to a gene. From germline, CDR1 is MNHEY and CDR2 SMNVEV (reference sequence). The CDR3 protein is CASSLPLLGRERGEQYF. In DNA, the CDR3 is TGTGCCAGCAGTTTACCCCTCCTCGGGAGGGAGCGTGGCGAGCAGTACTTC.

This clonotype occurred many times. The gene calls are TRBV5-1 and TRBJ1-3; perhaps TRBD1 as D (5 bases). The V end was cut by 3 bases, the J end by 0 bases, with 7 bases between. This CDR3 contains 14 residues. In germline, CDR1 is SGHRS, CDR2 YFSETQ. CDR3 residues: CASSSDNSGNTIYF. The CDR3 nucleotides are TGCGCCAGCAGCTCGGACAACTCTGGAAACACCATATATTTT.

This clonotype was observed many times. This chain joins TRBV7-8 and TRBJ1-1, with D unresolved. From germline, CDR1 is SGHVS and CDR2 FQNEAQ. There are 15 residues in the CDR3. Trimming took 5 bases from V and 0 from J, leaving 13 bases between them. The CDR3 is CASSQQWWVNTEAFF. The DNA for the CDR3 is TGTGCCAGCAGCCAACAGTGGTGGGTGAACACTGAAGCTTTCTTT.

This clonotype has at least ten counts. This chain links TRBV19 with TRBJ2-3; D tentatively fits TRBD1 or TRBD2 (5 bases each). The CDR3 has 14 amino acids. In germline, CDR1 is LNHDA, CDR2 SQIVND (reference sequence). V was trimmed by 5 bases and J by 4 bases, leaving 13 bases between them. The CDR3 is CASSEGRVADTQYF. CDR3 DNA: TGTGCCAGTAGTGAGGGGAGAGTTGCAGATACGCAGTATTTT.

On this clonotype: This could be a read error, since a much larger clone is one nucleotide away. The CDR3 sequence is CSVEPWRGTDTQYF. The CDR3 DNA is TGCAGCGTGGAGCCGTGGAGGGGCACAGATACGCAGTATTTT. This chain connects TRBV29-1 to TRBJ2-3; weak D call: TRBD2 (6 bases). Germline values: CDR1 SQVTM, CDR2 ANQGSEA. CDR3 length: 14 amino acids. Trimming cost V 6 bases and J 1 base, with 14 bases left between them.

Of note for this clonotype: A read error may be the cause here, since a much bigger clone is one base away. The rearrangement uses TRBV7-9 and TRBJ2-7; TRBD2 matches 7 bases. Germline V CDR1 and CDR2: SEHNR, FQNEAQ (reference sequence). The CDR3 has 15 amino acids. For the CDR3, the DNA is TGCGCCAGCAGCCAAGAGCTAGCGGTATCCTACGGGCAGTACTTC. Encoded protein: CASSQELAVSYGQYF.

Points on this clonotype: One base away lies a much larger clone, so this may be a sequencing read error. No conserved phenylalanine or tryptophan ends this CDR3, so it is likely a read error. The gene calls are TRBV5-1 and TRBJ1-1, with D perhaps TRBD1 (5 bases). V lost 1 base and J 1 base, leaving 11 bases between the germline ends. Germline values: CDR1 SGHRS, CDR2 YFSETQ. The CDR3 runs to 15 residues. CDR3 amino acids: CASSLSWTPNTEAFL. The DNA for the CDR3 is TGCGCCAGCAGCTTGAGCTGGACACCGAACACTGAAGCTTTCCTT.

The CDR3 sequence: CASSLGRRFTDTQYF. In DNA, the CDR3 is TGTGCCAGCAGCTTAGGCAGACGGTTCACAGATACGCAGTATTTT. V gene TRBV13 combines with J gene TRBJ2-3; D not resolved. Between the trimmed V and J ends, which lost 0 bases and 2 bases, there was a span of 9 bases. Germline lookup yields CDR1 PRHDT and CDR2 FYEKMQ (reference sequence). The CDR3 is 15 amino acids.

The chain links TRBV7-9 to TRBJ2-5, with TRBD2 identical over 10 bases. This CDR3 region has 15 residues. Germline V gene data show CDR1 as SEHNR and CDR2 as FQNEAQ (reference sequence). J was trimmed by 5 bases and V by 6 bases; bases with no gene match: 9. The CDR3, as DNA: TGTGCCAGCAGTTCTCAGGCTAGCGGGAGCGAGACCCAGTACTTC. Translation gives CASSSQASGSETQYF.

The chain uses TRBV20-1 and TRBJ2-5; no firm D call. CDR3 length: 11 amino acids. Germline-derived CDR1 and CDR2 are DFQATT and SNEGSKA (reference sequence). DNA of the CDR3: TGCAGCGCCGGTTCTGGTCAGCCCCAGTACTTC. Translation: CSAGSGQPQYF.

This clonotype was seen repeatedly, ten times or more. V usage is TRBV7-9 and J usage is TRBJ2-7; a weak D match, TRBD1 (5 bases). The CDR3 covers 16 residues. CDR1 and CDR2 from the germline V gene are SEHNR and FQNEAQ (reference sequence). The germline V and J ends were trimmed by 4 bases and 0 bases, with 16 bases remaining between them. CDR3 DNA sequence: TGTGCCAGCAGCTCCAGGGATCTTTTTAGCTCCTACGAGCAGTACTTC. Translation: CASSSRDLFSSYEQYF.

The V and J genes are TRBV20-1 and TRBJ1-5; D not resolved. The V gene's germline CDR1 is DFQATT and CDR2 SNEGSKA (reference sequence). V was cut by 0 bases and J by 7 bases, with 7 bases left in between. The CDR3 has 12 residues. This chain's CDR3 is CSARDGRQPQHF. In DNA, the CDR3 is TGCAGTGCTAGAGATGGGAGACAGCCCCAGCATTTT.

This chain joins TRBV7-2 and TRBJ1-1; D unclear. Germline lookup yields CDR1 SGHTA and CDR2 FQGNSA. The CDR3 contains 14 residues. Trimming shortened V by 5 bases and J by 6 bases, and 16 bases separated the two germline ends. CDR3 residues: CTSSAGVGVAEAFF. CDR3 bases: TGTACCAGCAGCGCCGGGGTTGGAGTTGCTGAAGCTTTCTTT.

The chain couples TRBV20-1 to TRBJ1-6; tentatively, D is TRBD1 (6 bases). Per the germline V gene, CDR1 is DFQATT and CDR2 is SNEGSKA (reference sequence). Trimming shortened V by 6 bases and J by 6 bases, and 15 bases separated the two germline ends. There are 14 residues in the CDR3. CDR3 sequence (DNA): TGCAGTGCCCGGAAGGAGGGGGGTAATTCACCCCTCCACTTT. Translating gives CSARKEGGNSPLHF.

With regard to this clonotype: The CDR3 carries no conserved terminal phenylalanine or tryptophan, so it likely arises from a read error. The limits of the CDR3 on the DNA are not certain, so only TCRdb's listed CDR3 is given. V is TRBV6-4 and J is TRBJ2-2; TRBD2 is the table's D call and was not checked against the DNA. The germline gives CDR1 MRHNA, CDR2 SNTAGT. Ends included, the CDR3 has 19 residues. This CDR3 reads CASSESSLAEAQEHRGAVV.

V usage is TRBV7-2 and J usage is TRBJ2-5; D is undetermined. The CDR3 spans 13 residues. V lost 1 base to trimming and J lost 5 bases, with 8 bases between them. Looked up from germline, CDR1 is SGHTA and CDR2 is FQGNSA. Here the CDR3 DNA reads TGTGCCAGCAGCTTAGTTCTTGGGGAGACCCAGTACTTC. Translated, it gives CASSLVLGETQYF.